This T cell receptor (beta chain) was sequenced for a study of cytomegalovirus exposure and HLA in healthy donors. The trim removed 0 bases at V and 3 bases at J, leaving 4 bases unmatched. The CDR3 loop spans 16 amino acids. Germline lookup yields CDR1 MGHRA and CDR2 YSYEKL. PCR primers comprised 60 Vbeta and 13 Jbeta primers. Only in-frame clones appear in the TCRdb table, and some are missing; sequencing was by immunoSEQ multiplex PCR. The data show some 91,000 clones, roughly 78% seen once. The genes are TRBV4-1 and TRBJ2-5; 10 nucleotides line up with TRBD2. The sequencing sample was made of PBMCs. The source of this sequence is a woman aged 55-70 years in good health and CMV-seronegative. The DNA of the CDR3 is TGCGCCAGCAGCCAAGATATTCTAGCGGGAGAAGAGACCCAGTACTTC. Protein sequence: CASSQDILAGEETQYF.